This T cell receptor (beta chain) is drawn from a study of radiotherapy plus CTLA-4 blockade in lung cancer (dated by TCRdb to 2016 to 2019). For the study in its entirety: Among enrolled patients, 15% to 20% had an objective response and approximately 30% reached disease control.

Summary of the overall study and its limitations: After treatment with radiotherapy and ipilimumab, TCR clones that originated in tumors expanded in peripheral blood. Early dynamic changes in blood T cell clones, together with increased serum interferon-beta after radiation, were reported as the strongest predictors of response.

In this study, focal radiation therapy paired with CTLA-4 blockade (ipilimumab) was tested in patients who had chemo-refractory metastatic non-small-cell lung cancer. A note on this clone: Its antigen remains unidentified. Per-base qualities were not stored, and no clone one base away is much larger.

To prepare the library, the immunoSEQ multiplex PCR assay was applied. Held by TCRdb, this immuneACCESS table contains in-frame sequences only and omits some clones. Under half of the omission traces to an unresolved V gene where checked; the cause of the rest is unknown. This sample comprises 85,000 to 100,000 clones, about two thirds of them detected only once. More than 13% of the sample lies in the top ten. This sequence was found in a human donor with non-small cell lung cancer that progressed on radiotherapy plus ipilimumab. The material was peripheral blood, obtained from a patient treated with radiotherapy plus ipilimumab.

The CDR3 region: CATSLTGRVDSNQPQHF. Read as DNA, the sequence is TGTGCCACCAGCCTCACAGGTAGGGTCGATAGCAATCAGCCCCAGCATTTT. Recombination linked TRBV15 to TRBJ1-5; matching of 5 bases hints at TRBD1 as the D gene. V is clipped by 5 bases and J by 0 bases, and the sequence between their germline boundaries is 17 bases long. CDR1 LNHNV and CDR2 YYDKDF were looked up in the germline V gene (reference sequence). The CDR3 contains 17 residues, cysteine and phenylalanine counted. Only the CDR3 region is kept as DNA, spanning 51 bases read in frame from base 1.